Listed below are T cell receptor beta chains from one sample, sequenced in a study of CD8+ T cells in alopecia areata. The method was immunoSEQ multiplex PCR; TCRdb's version includes in-frame clones alone and lacks a portion of them. The repertoire holds 150,000 to 200,000 clones, with 63% as singletons. Sequenced here: CD4+ T cells sorted from blood, sampled at week 0. These receptors originate from a human donor with alopecia areata. The CDR3 runs from the conserved cysteine through the conserved F or W. D genes are given only for firm matches. Part of the rows lack a size; the others show once, few, many or a class for expanded clones.

clone size: -; V gene: TRBV30; D gene: -; J gene: TRBJ1-4; CDR3 DNA: TGTGCCTGGAGTCCATCTCCGGGCGGAGCAACTAATGAAAAACTGTTTTTT; CDR3 protein: CAWSPSPGGATNEKLFF
clone size: few; V gene: TRBV5-6; D gene: TRBD1; J gene: TRBJ2-7; CDR3 DNA: TGTGCCAGCAGCTACGCTGGACAGGGCTACGAGCAGTACTTC; CDR3 protein: CASSYAGQGYEQYF
clone size: -; V gene: TRBV15; D gene: TRBD1; J gene: TRBJ2-7; CDR3 DNA: TGTGCCACCCGCCGGGACAGGGAACGTTACGAGCAGTACTTC; CDR3 protein: CATRRDRERYEQYF
clone size: -; V gene: TRBV4-1; D gene: TRBD2; J gene: TRBJ2-1; CDR3 DNA: TGCGCCAGCAGCCAAGCGCGGACTAGCGGGGGCCTACAGTTCTTC; CDR3 protein: CASSQARTSGGLQFF
clone size: few; V gene: TRBV7-2; D gene: TRBD1; J gene: TRBJ1-1; CDR3 DNA: TGTGCCAGCAGTCGGGACAGGGGAGGGACTGAAGCTTTCTTT; CDR3 protein: CASSRDRGGTEAFF
clone size: -; V gene: TRBV7-2; D gene: -; J gene: TRBJ2-1; CDR3 DNA: TGTGCCAGCAGCTTCCCTGGAAACAATGAGCAGTTCTTC; CDR3 protein: CASSFPGNNEQFF
clone size: few; V gene: TRBV29-1; D gene: TRBD1; J gene: TRBJ2-7; CDR3 DNA: TGCAGCGTTCACGGGCGACAGGGGGACTACGAGCAGTACTTC; CDR3 protein: CSVHGRQGDYEQYF
clone size: -; V gene: TRBV7-3; D gene: TRBD1; J gene: TRBJ2-7; CDR3 DNA: TGTGCCAGCAGCCGGACAGGGAACGGCGAGCAGTACTTC; CDR3 protein: CASSRTGNGEQYF
clone size: once; V gene: TRBV5-6; D gene: -; J gene: TRBJ1-1; CDR3 DNA: TGTGCCAGCAGCCGCAACGGAGGGAACACTGAAGCTTTCTTT; CDR3 protein: CASSRNGGNTEAFF
clone size: -; V gene: TRBV30; D gene: -; J gene: TRBJ1-5; CDR3 DNA: TGTGCCTGGAGTGCGGATCCCAATCAGCCCCAGCATTTT; CDR3 protein: CAWSADPNQPQHF
clone size: -; V gene: TRBV23-1; D gene: -; J gene: TRBJ1-5; CDR3 DNA: TGCGCCAGCCCCCGGTTAGACAATCAGCCCCAGCATTTT; CDR3 protein: CASPRLDNQPQHF
clone size: -; V gene: TRBV29-1; D gene: -; J gene: TRBJ1-1; CDR3 DNA: TGCAGCGTTGAGGGGACGGCTGAAGCTTTCTTT; CDR3 protein: CSVEGTAEAFF
clone size: few; V gene: TRBV29-1; D gene: -; J gene: TRBJ2-7; CDR3 DNA: TGCAGCGTTGGATTCCCGGAGCAGTACTTC; CDR3 protein: CSVGFPEQYF
clone size: once; V gene: TRBV28; D gene: TRBD1; J gene: TRBJ1-2; CDR3 DNA: TGTGCCAGCAGTATGGGACAGCTCTATGGCTACACCTTC; CDR3 protein: CASSMGQLYGYTF
clone size: few; V gene: TRBV7-6; D gene: TRBD1; J gene: TRBJ1-1; CDR3 DNA: TGTGCCAGCAGCTCAGGAGGCGGGACAGGTAGAACTGAAGCTTTCTTT; CDR3 protein: CASSSGGGTGRTEAFF
clone size: -; V gene: TRBV29-1; D gene: TRBD1; J gene: TRBJ2-7; CDR3 DNA: TGCAGCGTCGAGACCGGACAGGGCTACGAGCAGTACTTC; CDR3 protein: CSVETGQGYEQYF
clone size: -; V gene: TRBV29-1; D gene: TRBD2; J gene: TRBJ2-1; CDR3 DNA: TGCAGCGGGACTAGCGGGGGACATGAGCAGTTCTTC; CDR3 protein: CSGTSGGHEQFF
clone size: -; V gene: TRBV2; D gene: TRBD1; J gene: TRBJ1-4; CDR3 DNA: TGTGCCAGCAGTTCTAGGACAGGGAGTGAAAAACTGTTTTTT; CDR3 protein: CASSSRTGSEKLFF
clone size: -; V gene: TRBV29-1; D gene: TRBD1; J gene: TRBJ1-1; CDR3 DNA: TGCAGCGTTGAATGGGCACAGGGGGGCGGTGAAGCTTTCTTT; CDR3 protein: CSVEWAQGGGEAFF
clone size: -; V gene: TRBV7-3; D gene: TRBD2; J gene: TRBJ2-3; CDR3 DNA: TGTGCCAGCAGCTCGGGACTAGCGGGACTCACAGATACGCAGTATTTT; CDR3 protein: CASSSGLAGLTDTQYF
clone size: few; V gene: TRBV18; D gene: -; J gene: TRBJ1-2; CDR3 DNA: TGTGCCAGCTCACCAGCAAGGAACTATGGCTACACCTTC; CDR3 protein: CASSPARNYGYTF
clone size: -; V gene: TRBV28; D gene: -; J gene: TRBJ1-6; CDR3 DNA: TGTGCCAGCAGCCCGAGGGGTAGGGGCGGCCTCCACTTT; CDR3 protein: CASSPRGRGGLHF
clone size: once; V gene: TRBV29-1; D gene: TRBD1; J gene: TRBJ1-5; CDR3 DNA: TGCAGCGTTTTACAGGGGTTTGGGGATCAGCCCCAGCATTTT; CDR3 protein: CSVLQGFGDQPQHF
clone size: -; V gene: TRBV5-6; D gene: -; J gene: TRBJ1-2; CDR3 DNA: TGTGCCAGCAGCTTCGCAGGAGCGGGTGACTATGGCTACACCTTC; CDR3 protein: CASSFAGAGDYGYTF
clone size: -; V gene: TRBV2; D gene: -; J gene: TRBJ2-1; CDR3 DNA: TGTGCCAGCTGGAAGTTCTGGCGGGGCGAGAATGAGCAGTTCTTC; CDR3 protein: CASWKFWRGENEQFF
clone size: -; V gene: TRBV27; D gene: -; J gene: TRBJ2-3; CDR3 DNA: TGTGCCAGCAGTGCTTACACAGATACGCAGTATTTT; CDR3 protein: CASSAYTDTQYF
clone size: -; V gene: TRBV7-2; D gene: TRBD1; J gene: TRBJ1-2; CDR3 DNA: TGTGCCAGCAGCTTAGGTGGGACAGACTATGGCTACACCTTC; CDR3 protein: CASSLGGTDYGYTF
clone size: -; V gene: TRBV29-1; D gene: -; J gene: TRBJ1-2; CDR3 DNA: TGCAGCGTTGGGCAGGATGGCTACACCTTC; CDR3 protein: CSVGQDGYTF
clone size: few; V gene: TRBV25-1; D gene: TRBD1; J gene: TRBJ2-5; CDR3 DNA: TGTGCCAGCAGTGAGACGGGACAGGTTATCCAAGAGACCCAGTACTTC; CDR3 protein: CASSETGQVIQETQYF
clone size: once; V gene: TRBV9; D gene: -; J gene: TRBJ1-5; CDR3 DNA: TGTGCCAGCAGCGTAGATCCCAGGGAGAATCAGCCCCAGCATTTT; CDR3 protein: CASSVDPRENQPQHF
clone size: few; V gene: TRBV5-6; D gene: -; J gene: TRBJ2-6; CDR3 DNA: TGTGCCAGCAGCCCCCGGGTTGCACCCCCCTCTGGGGCCAACGTCCTGACTTTC; CDR3 protein: CASSPRVAPPSGANVLTF
clone size: few; V gene: TRBV15; D gene: -; J gene: TRBJ1-2; CDR3 DNA: TGTGCCACCAGCAGGCCAGGGTCTAACTATGGCTACACCTTC; CDR3 protein: CATSRPGSNYGYTF
clone size: -; V gene: TRBV7-8; D gene: -; J gene: TRBJ2-7; CDR3 DNA: TGTGCCAGCAGCTTATTAGGGTACGAGCAGTACTTC; CDR3 protein: CASSLLGYEQYF
clone size: few; V gene: TRBV30; D gene: -; J gene: TRBJ2-5; CDR3 DNA: TGTGCCTGGAGTGTAGAGGTGACCCAGTACTTC; CDR3 protein: CAWSVEVTQYF
clone size: -; V gene: TRBV25-1; D gene: -; J gene: TRBJ1-1; CDR3 DNA: TGTGCCAGCAGACCCGGGACCGCGAACACTGAAGCTTTCTTT; CDR3 protein: CASRPGTANTEAFF
clone size: few; V gene: TRBV7-2; D gene: -; J gene: TRBJ2-7; CDR3 DNA: TGTGCCAGCAGCCCCAGGGGAACGGGGGGCACGATCGAGCAGTACTTC; CDR3 protein: CASSPRGTGGTIEQYF
clone size: -; V gene: TRBV7-3; D gene: -; J gene: TRBJ1-2; CDR3 DNA: TGTGCCAGCAGCTTACAGGCAGACGGGGGCTACACCTTC; CDR3 protein: CASSLQADGGYTF
clone size: -; V gene: TRBV4-1; D gene: -; J gene: TRBJ1-6; CDR3 DNA: TGCGCCAGCAGCCTGAGGACAATGAATTCACCCCTCCACTTT; CDR3 protein: CASSLRTMNSPLHF
clone size: -; V gene: TRBV5-1; D gene: -; J gene: TRBJ2-3; CDR3 DNA: TGCGCCAGCAGCTTGGGACCGGGGGGCTTCACAGATACGCAGTATTTT; CDR3 protein: CASSLGPGGFTDTQYF
clone size: -; V gene: TRBV4-2; D gene: TRBD1; J gene: TRBJ1-5; CDR3 DNA: TGTGCCAGCAGCCAAGAGGCTCGAGGACAGGGGGGTCAGCCCCAGCATTTT; CDR3 protein: CASSQEARGQGGQPQHF
clone size: -; V gene: TRBV4-1; D gene: TRBD1; J gene: TRBJ1-2; CDR3 DNA: TGCGCCAGCAGTAAGGGACAGGGGAACGGCTACACCTTC; CDR3 protein: CASSKGQGNGYTF
clone size: many; V gene: TRBV6-1; D gene: -; J gene: TRBJ1-5; CDR3 DNA: TGTGCCAGCACCGGCGGCAATCAGCCCCAGCATTTT; CDR3 protein: CASTGGNQPQHF
clone size: few; V gene: TRBV4-1; D gene: TRBD2; J gene: TRBJ2-2; CDR3 DNA: TGCGCCAGCAGCGGGGGACTAGCGGGGGCGGCGAACACCGGGGAGCTGTTTTTT; CDR3 protein: CASSGGLAGAANTGELFF
clone size: -; V gene: TRBV7-9; D gene: -; J gene: TRBJ2-6; CDR3 DNA: TGTGCCAGCAGCTTAGCGCAATCTGGGGCCAACGTCCTGACTTTC; CDR3 protein: CASSLAQSGANVLTF
clone size: -; V gene: TRBV29-1; D gene: -; J gene: TRBJ2-5; CDR3 DNA: TGCAGCGTTGATCGGGGCGTGGAGACCCAGTACTTC; CDR3 protein: CSVDRGVETQYF
clone size: -; V gene: TRBV7-2; D gene: -; J gene: TRBJ1-5; CDR3 DNA: TGTGCCAGCAGCTTAGGGGCAGGTGAGGCCCAGCCCCAGCATTTT; CDR3 protein: CASSLGAGEAQPQHF
clone size: -; V gene: TRBV19; D gene: TRBD1; J gene: TRBJ2-3; CDR3 DNA: TGTGCCAGTAGCCACGCCATACAGGGGGGCACAGATACGCAGTATTTT; CDR3 protein: CASSHAIQGGTDTQYF
clone size: few; V gene: TRBV7-2; D gene: TRBD1; J gene: TRBJ2-1; CDR3 DNA: TGTGCCAGCAGCTTATATTGGGGACAGGGGAACAATGAGCAGTTCTTC; CDR3 protein: CASSLYWGQGNNEQFF
clone size: -; V gene: TRBV27; D gene: TRBD1; J gene: TRBJ1-6; CDR3 DNA: TGTGCCAGCAGTTCCCAGGGGGGAAATAATTCACCCCTCCACTTT; CDR3 protein: CASSSQGGNNSPLHF
clone size: once; V gene: TRBV5-1; D gene: TRBD1; J gene: TRBJ1-5; CDR3 DNA: TGCGCCAGCAGCAGGGATGGGACAGCCCCCGATCAGCCCCAGCATTTT; CDR3 protein: CASSRDGTAPDQPQHF
clone size: -; V gene: TRBV29-1; D gene: TRBD1; J gene: TRBJ1-5; CDR3 DNA: TGCAGCGTCCGGGACAGGCTCAATCAGCCCCAGCATTTT; CDR3 protein: CSVRDRLNQPQHF
clone size: -; V gene: TRBV5-5; D gene: TRBD1; J gene: TRBJ2-7; CDR3 DNA: TGTGCCAGCAGCTTGGATGCAGGGGGTCCCGAGCAGTACTTC; CDR3 protein: CASSLDAGGPEQYF
clone size: many; V gene: TRBV19; D gene: TRBD2; J gene: TRBJ2-1; CDR3 DNA: TGTGCCAGTAGTACTCTAGCGGGGGGGCACAATGAGCAGTTCTTC; CDR3 protein: CASSTLAGGHNEQFF
clone size: -; V gene: TRBV7-9; D gene: -; J gene: TRBJ2-7; CDR3 DNA: TGTGCCAGCAGCCTCCGGGACACCTACGAGCAGTACTTC; CDR3 protein: CASSLRDTYEQYF
clone size: few; V gene: TRBV19; D gene: TRBD1; J gene: TRBJ1-5; CDR3 DNA: TGTGCCAGTAGTATGACAGACAGGGGGTTCAGTCAGCCCCAGCATTTT; CDR3 protein: CASSMTDRGFSQPQHF
clone size: few; V gene: TRBV29-1; D gene: -; J gene: TRBJ1-2; CDR3 DNA: TGCAGCGTTGTTTCCCCGATGTACGATGGCTACACCTTC; CDR3 protein: CSVVSPMYDGYTF
clone size: few; V gene: TRBV5-1; D gene: -; J gene: TRBJ1-1; CDR3 DNA: TGCGCCAGCAGCTTGGAAGGCCCCGGGGTACGGAACTATGAAGCTTTCTTT; CDR3 protein: CASSLEGPGVRNYEAFF
clone size: -; V gene: TRBV30; D gene: -; J gene: TRBJ2-7; CDR3 DNA: TGTGCCTGGAGTGCTCGAGGGACACCCTCCTACGAGCAGTACTTC; CDR3 protein: CAWSARGTPSYEQYF
clone size: -; V gene: TRBV5-1; D gene: TRBD1; J gene: TRBJ1-6; CDR3 DNA: TGCGCCAGCAGCCCTGGACAGGGCTGGGCCCTCCACTTT; CDR3 protein: CASSPGQGWALHF